These 8 T cell receptor beta chains were all obtained from the same sample, sequenced in a study of T cell repertoires in cytomegalovirus infection. TCRdb redid the calling of the reads with MiXCR, one entry per CDR3 protein. Seen here are hundreds of thousands of distinct CDR3 sequences, roughly 31% observed once, and the top ten hold more than 12%. Which antigens these TCRs recognize remains unknown. The sample in question was cultured CD8+ T cells from PBMCs, obtained from culture after CMV antigen stimulation. Source of these receptors: a human donor in good health (CMV status not recorded). Some clones in this sample may be carry-over from other donors' samples.

This chain uses TRBV7-6 with TRBJ1-1, with a weak D call TRBD1 (5 bases). Germline V lookup: CDR1 SGHVS, CDR2 FNYEAQ. The CDR3 length is 15 residues. V was clipped by 1 base and J by 4 bases, with 13 bases between them. This chain's CDR3 is CASSLGSGFGTEAFF. CDR3 DNA: TGTGCCAGCAGCTTAGGCTCAGGGTTTGGCACTGAAGCTTTCTTT.

This sequence joins TRBV11-3 and TRBJ2-3, with D possibly TRBD2 on 7 matching bases. CDR1 and CDR2 from the germline V gene are SGHNT and YENEEA. Trimming removed 1 base from V and 3 bases from J, with 20 bases in between. This CDR3 is built from 18 residues. The CDR3 here is CASSLGGPWGGETDTQYF. In nucleotides, the CDR3 is TGTGCCAGCAGCTTAGGCGGGCCCTGGGGGGGCGAAACAGATACGCAGTATTTT.

The genes are TRBV7-8 and TRBJ1-1; D remains unclear. Germline V lookup: CDR1 SGHVS, CDR2 FQNEAQ. Trimming removed 3 bases from V and 2 bases from J, with 13 bases in between. This CDR3 comprises 15 residues. In DNA form, the CDR3 reads TGTGCCAGCAGCTTTATGTGGGAGGCAAACACTGAAGCTTTCTTT. It encodes CASSFMWEANTEAFF.

The chain uses TRBV5-1 and TRBJ2-5, with 13 positions matching TRBD2. The CDR3 contains 19 residues. Germline V lookup: CDR1 SGHRS, CDR2 YFSETQ. The J segment lost 5 bases and the V segment lost 0 bases, leaving 13 bases of the junction unmatched. The CDR3 is CASSLDSPGLAGSRETQYF. The CDR3 bases are TGCGCCAGCAGCTTGGATAGTCCGGGACTAGCGGGGTCACGGGAGACCCAGTACTTC.

V gene TRBV29-1 combines with J gene TRBJ2-5; 12 bases map to TRBD2. J gave up 5 bases and V 5 bases, and 9 bases lay outside the gene matches. The CDR3 runs 15 residues. CDR1 SQVTM and CDR2 ANQGSEA come from the germline V gene. The CDR3 DNA reads as TGCAGCGTTTGGACTAGCGGGAACCGAGGGGAGACCCAGTACTTC. Amino acids: CSVWTSGNRGETQYF. The variable domain in full, with the rest retrieved from reference TRBV29-1 and TRBJ2-5, is SAVISQKPSRDICQRGTSLTIQCQVDSQVTMMFWYRQQPGQSLTLIATANQGSEATYESGFVIDKFPISRPNLTFSTLTVSNMSPEDSSIYLCSVWTSGNRGETQYFGPGTRLLVL.

The V and J genes are TRBV19 and TRBJ1-2; TRBD1 matches at 9 bases. The CDR3 spans 15 residues. With V trimmed by 1 base and J by 8 bases, 8 bases remained unmatched. Per germline, CDR1 LNHDA and CDR2 SQIVND (reference sequence). CDR3 in amino acids: CASSIVRDRGNGYTF. Here the CDR3 DNA reads TGTGCCAGTAGTATAGTCCGCGACAGGGGGAACGGCTACACCTTC.

In the case of this clonotype: Just one base apart from a much larger clone, this may be a read error. The V call is TRBV7-8, the J call TRBJ2-5, with 7 positions matching TRBD2. The length of the CDR3 is 14 residues. The germline CDR1 and CDR2 sequences are SGHVS and FQNEAQ. CDR3 loop: CVSSYSGREETQYF. CDR3 bases: TGTGTCAGCAGCTATAGCGGGCGGGAAGAGACCCAGTACTTC.

The table lists this clonotype with many counts. CDR3 nucleotide sequence: TGTGCCAGCAGGATGGAGTTGAACACTGAAGCTTTCTTT. Translated, it gives CASRMELNTEAFF. V and J are TRBV7-3 and TRBJ1-1; D ambiguous. Germline V gives CDR1 SGHTA, CDR2 FQGTGA. The V end lost 6 bases, the J end lost 0 bases, and 8 bases lay between the germline ends. This CDR3 is built from 13 residues. Based on the CDR3 plus reference TRBV7-3 and TRBJ1-1, the full variable domain is GAGVSQTPSNKVTEKGKYVELRCDPISGHTALYWYRQSLGQGPEFLIYFQGTGAADDSGLPNDRFFAVRPEGSVSTLKIQRTERGDSAVYLCASRMELNTEAFFGQGTRLTVV.